Below are 27 T cell receptor beta chains sequenced from a single sample in a study of cytomegalovirus exposure and HLA in healthy donors. PCR was performed using 60 Vbeta and 13 Jbeta primers. Clones were read by immunoSEQ multiplex PCR, and TCRdb kept only the in-frame ones, dropping some. The table has tens of thousands of clones, about 80% seen once; the top ten hold 1.1% to 1.5%. The sample consisted of PBMCs. The receptors stem from a male donor in good health and CMV-seronegative.

The V and J genes are TRBV28 and TRBJ1-2, with TRBD1 identical over 9 bases. Germline CDR1 reads MDHEN; CDR2 reads SYDVKM. The V and J ends lost 5 bases and 8 bases, in that order; junction bases with no gene match: 9. The CDR3 loop spans 14 amino acids. The CDR3 DNA follows: TGTGCCAGCAGTCCGCCGGGACAGGGATGGGGCTACACCTTC. Translating gives CASSPPGQGWGYTF.

This rearrangement joins TRBV29-1 to TRBJ2-7; TRBD2 agrees at 7 bases. Germline CDR1 and CDR2: SQVTM and ANQGSEA. V lost 5 bases to trimming and J lost 6 bases; unmatched junction nucleotides: 22. The CDR3 loop spans 17 amino acids. CDR3 in DNA: TGCAGCGTTAACGTTAGGGCCAGGCGGCAGGGAGGGTTCGAGCAGTACTTC. This codes for CSVNVRARRQGGFEQYF.

The table lists this clone with a count of one. The chain is built from TRBV6-1 and TRBJ1-1, with 8 positions matching TRBD1. The V gene's germline CDR1 is MNHNS and CDR2 SASEGT. There are 13 residues in the CDR3. V lost 5 bases, J lost 3 bases, and 2 bases stayed unmatched. The CDR3 DNA is TGTGCCAGCAGTTTACAGGGGGACACTGAAGCTTTCTTT. Its translation is CASSLQGDTEAFF.

CDR3 loop: CASSKGQGIEKLFF. CDR3 sequence (DNA): TGCGCCAGCAGTAAGGGACAGGGTATCGAAAAACTGTTTTTT. The chain couples TRBV10-1 to TRBJ1-4, with 9 bases lining up with TRBD1. Germline V CDR1 and CDR2: WNHNN, SYGVQD (reference sequence). The CDR3 is made up of 14 amino acids. The trim removed 5 bases at V and 8 bases at J, leaving 6 bases unmatched.

The chain uses TRBV7-6 and TRBJ2-7, with 8 bases matching TRBD1. Germline V gene lookup returns CDR1 SGHVS and CDR2 FNYEAQ. V shed 4 bases, J shed 3 bases, and the junction held 5 bases outside the gene matches. There are 14 residues in the CDR3. CDR3 nucleotide sequence: TGTGCCAGCAGCTCCGAGGACAGGGTCTACGAGCAGTACTTC. It specifies CASSSEDRVYEQYF.

This clone showed up just once. The V and J genes are TRBV27 and TRBJ2-1, with D possibly matching TRBD2 (6 bases). There are 15 residues in the CDR3. Trimming shortened V by 5 bases and J by 2 bases, and 13 bases separated the two germline ends. Germline CDR1 and CDR2: MNHEY and SMNVEV (reference sequence). The CDR3: CASSPGVPPYNEQFF. CDR3 DNA sequence: TGTGCCAGCAGTCCGGGAGTTCCCCCCTACAATGAGCAGTTCTTC.

This clone has only one observation. The V and J genes are TRBV28 and TRBJ1-2, with D unresolved. The germline V gene encodes CDR1 MDHEN and CDR2 SYDVKM. This CDR3 spans 12 amino acids. The V and J ends lost 6 bases and 5 bases respectively, with 10 bases between them. The CDR3 here is CASSRSGYGYTF. The DNA for the CDR3 is TGTGCCAGCAGCCGGAGTGGATATGGCTACACCTTC.

This clone appeared a few times. The chain couples TRBV18 to TRBJ2-3; D unclear. The length of the CDR3 is 14 residues. With 2 bases removed from V and 7 bases from J, the gap between germline ends came to 13 bases. CDR1 and CDR2 from the germline V gene are KGHSH and LQKENI. DNA of the CDR3: TGTGCCAGCTCACCAGATAGGCAGGCCTATACGCAGTATTTT. Protein sequence: CASSPDRQAYTQYF.

This CDR3 reads CASSESRSGFNQPQHF. In DNA, the CDR3 is TGCGCCAGCAGTGAGTCGAGGTCAGGGTTCAATCAGCCCCAGCATTTT. The V gene is TRBV10-2, the J gene TRBJ1-5; perhaps TRBD1 as D (5 bases). Germline CDR1 WSHSY, CDR2 SAAADI. Trimming took 0 bases from V and 3 from J, leaving 12 bases between them. The CDR3 loop spans 16 amino acids.

This clone was recorded once. The rearrangement uses TRBV5-1 and TRBJ2-7, with D unclear. There are 15 residues in the CDR3. Germline loops: CDR1 SGHRS, CDR2 YFSETQ. V shed 0 bases and J shed 2 bases, with 12 bases lying between them. The CDR3 loop is CASSLVPGSTYEQYF. In nucleotides, the CDR3 is TGCGCCAGCAGCTTGGTCCCGGGTTCAACCTACGAGCAGTACTTC.

This clone appeared a single time. CDR3 bases: TGCGCCAGCAGCACCAGCGGGGCCTCTGGGGCCAACGTCCTGACTTTC. Protein sequence: CASSTSGASGANVLTF. This chain joins TRBV5-1 and TRBJ2-6; 7 nucleotides align to TRBD2. CDR3 length equals 16 residues. CDR1 is SGHRS, CDR2 YFSETQ, per germline. Trimming removed 4 bases from V and 0 bases from J; junction bases left unmatched: 4.

The chain combines TRBV4-3 with TRBJ1-1; D is unresolved. V was clipped by 0 bases and J by 11 bases, with 13 bases between them. The V gene's germline CDR1 is LGHNA and CDR2 YSLEER. The CDR3 extends over 13 amino acids. CDR3 in amino acids: CASSQERAGEAFF. CDR3 nucleotide sequence: TGCGCCAGCAGCCAAGAAAGGGCGGGCGAGGCTTTCTTT.

The chain links TRBV4-1 to TRBJ2-7; 9 bases match TRBD1. Germline CDR1 reads MGHRA; CDR2 reads YSYEKL. V gave up 1 base and J gave up 5 bases; unmatched junction bases: 3. The CDR3 consists of 14 residues. CDR3 coding DNA: TGCGCCAGCAGCCAAGTTGGGACAGGGCACGAGCAGTACTTC. It encodes CASSQVGTGHEQYF.

The CDR3 region has the DNA TGTGCCAGCAGTTTGAGCCTAGCGGGAAAAGAGACCCAGTACTTC. Protein product: CASSLSLAGKETQYF. This chain links TRBV27 with TRBJ2-5; 9 nucleotides match TRBD2. The V segment lost 3 bases and the J segment 3 bases; nucleotides outside the gene matches: 5. CDR1 MNHEY and CDR2 SMNVEV come from the germline V gene (reference sequence). This CDR3 has 15 residues.

The genes are TRBV7-2 and TRBJ1-6, with D maybe TRBD1 (5 bases). The CDR3 totals 15 residues. V shed 5 bases and J shed 5 bases, with 13 bases lying between them. From germline, CDR1 is SGHTA and CDR2 FQGNSA. This CDR3 is CASSLQAANNSPLHF. Written as DNA, the CDR3 is TGTGCCAGCAGCCTACAGGCAGCCAATAATTCACCCCTCCACTTT.

This chain links TRBV9 with TRBJ2-7; D is perhaps TRBD1 (6 bases). The CDR3 consists of 13 residues. Looked up from germline, CDR1 is SGDLS and CDR2 is YYNGEE. V was shortened by 4 bases and J by 5 bases, with 13 bases between the two germline ends. CDR3 nucleotide sequence: TGTGCCAGCAGCCTTACAGGGACAAACGAGCAGTACTTC. It is translated as CASSLTGTNEQYF.

This rearrangement joins TRBV10-3 to TRBJ2-1; the match to TRBD2 covers 14 bases. Trimming took 10 bases from V and 0 from J; bases not matched to a gene: 8. CDR3 length: 17 residues. Germline assignment: CDR1 ENHRY and CDR2 SYGVKD. The chain's CDR3 is CATLGLAGGTSYNEQFF. The DNA for the CDR3 is TGTGCCACCCTAGGACTAGCGGGAGGAACCTCCTACAATGAGCAGTTCTTC.

The rearrangement joins TRBV5-1 to TRBJ1-4; TRBD1 matches 7 bases. Germline V gives CDR1 SGHRS, CDR2 YFSETQ. The CDR3 is 15 residues long. V lost 0 bases to trimming and J lost 4 bases; unmatched junction nucleotides: 3. The CDR3 DNA sequence: TGCGCCAGCAGCTTGGTAGGGGGCTTTAATGAAAAACTGTTTTTT. It specifies CASSLVGGFNEKLFF.

The genes are TRBV6-5 and TRBJ2-1; unclear D gene. Germline CDR1 reads MNHEY; CDR2 reads SVGAGI. The CDR3 has 16 amino acids. The germline V and J ends were trimmed by 0 bases and 4 bases, with 13 bases remaining between them. As DNA, the CDR3 is TGTGCCAGCAGTTACTCGACTTTCACCTCTTACAATGAGCAGTTCTTC. Its protein is CASSYSTFTSYNEQFF.

The rearrangement joins TRBV7-2 to TRBJ2-3; 12 bases are a match to TRBD2. Losses at the gene ends were 1 base for V and 1 base for J; bases not matched to a gene: 9. The CDR3 loop spans 19 amino acids. CDR1 is SGHTA and CDR2 is FQGNSA in the germline V gene. CDR3 protein: CASSLVASGGGVGTDTQYF. CDR3 DNA: TGTGCCAGCAGCTTAGTGGCTAGCGGGGGGGGTGTCGGCACAGATACGCAGTATTTT.

This chain links TRBV2 with TRBJ2-7, with D tentatively TRBD1 (5 bases). The CDR3 is 13 residues long. Trimming shortened V by 7 bases and J by 2 bases, and 12 bases separated the two germline ends. The germline CDR1 and CDR2 sequences are SNHLY and FYNNEI. The CDR3 is CASKREDTYEQYF. The CDR3 bases are TGTGCCAGCAAGAGAGAGGACACCTACGAGCAGTACTTC.

CDR3 sequence reads: CSANPGTEAFF. CDR3 in DNA: TGCAGTGCTAACCCGGGAACTGAAGCTTTCTTT. The V and J genes are TRBV20-1 and TRBJ1-1; D not certain. Germline V gene sequence: CDR1 DFQATT, CDR2 SNEGSKA (reference sequence). There are 11 residues in the CDR3. V was cut by 4 bases and J by 5 bases, with 8 bases left in between.

This chain uses TRBV13 with TRBJ1-4; tentatively, D is TRBD1 (5 bases). V was clipped by 5 bases and J by 10 bases, with 14 bases between them. This CDR3 has 13 residues. The V gene's germline CDR1 is PRHDT and CDR2 FYEKMQ (reference sequence). CDR3 protein: CASSAGRGGKLFF. CDR3 in DNA: TGTGCCAGCAGCGCGGGGCGGGGTGGAAAACTGTTTTTT.

This chain joins TRBV19 and TRBJ1-1; 7 bases map to TRBD1. The CDR3 length is 16 residues. The germline V gene has CDR1 LNHDA and CDR2 SQIVND (reference sequence). Germline trimming cut 3 bases from V and 4 bases from J; bases unmatched to any gene: 11. CDR3 sequence reads: CASSIGGGEWTTEAFF. As DNA, the CDR3 is TGTGCCAGTAGTATTGGAGGGGGCGAGTGGACCACTGAAGCTTTCTTT.

J is TRBJ1-5 and V is TRBV28; TRBD1 matches 7 bases. This CDR3 is 14 amino acids long. Trimming at V came to 8 bases and at J to 0 bases, leaving 4 bases not matched to a gene. CDR1 is MDHEN, CDR2 SYDVKM, per germline. This CDR3 reads CASSTGLSNQPQHF. In nucleotides, the CDR3 is TGTGCCAGCTCGACAGGGCTTAGCAATCAGCCCCAGCATTTT.

This clone came up a few times. The chain is built from TRBV10-2 and TRBJ1-1; no definite D call. This CDR3 is 11 amino acids long. CDR1 and CDR2 (germline): WSHSY, SAAADI. Trimming took 4 bases from V and 8 from J, leaving 8 bases between them. The CDR3 is CASSGEAEAFF. CDR3 DNA: TGCGCCAGCAGTGGGGAGGCCGAAGCTTTCTTT.

V is TRBV19 and J is TRBJ2-2; TRBD1 matches 8 bases. Germline V gene sequence: CDR1 LNHDA, CDR2 SQIVND (reference sequence). Trimming took 3 bases from V and 5 from J; bases not matched to a gene: 5. The CDR3 length is 15 residues. The CDR3: CASSIRTGRTGELFF. CDR3 coding DNA: TGTGCCAGTAGTATTAGGACAGGGAGAACCGGGGAGCTGTTTTTT.